The present TCR beta chain was sequenced within a study of graft-versus-host responses after intestinal transplantation listed by TCRdb under 2021. Regarding the study in general: The transplants that recipients received were multivisceral, liver-intestinal, or isolated intestinal. The cohort enrolled some 23 intestinal transplant recipients, one of whom was a retransplant, and 3 patients without pretransplant specimens were excluded. Donor T cell macrochimerism was defined as a peak of at least 4% donor T cells among recipient peripheral blood mononuclear cells. All recipients received anti-thymocyte globulin induction followed by maintenance tacrolimus and steroids for around 3 years. Instead of going to the commercial service, samples from a few later patients were sequenced in-house on an Illumina MiSeq and processed with MiXCR. After intestinal transplantation, graft-versus-host and host-versus-graft alloreactive T cell clones in the graft, circulation and bone marrow were tracked using bulk TCR-beta CDR3 sequencing. To identify alloreactive clones, pre-transplant mixed lymphocyte reaction products were sequenced and compared with unstimulated pre-transplant donor and recipient T cells.

A note on this clone: There is no known antigen for this receptor. The sample holds no much larger clone one base away, and base qualities are not on file.

The time point tag for this specimen amounts to: cells obtained before transplantation from donor or recipient. CD3+CD4+ and CD3+CD8+ populations were FACS-sorted from unstimulated pre-transplant donor and recipient cells taken from spleen or lymph nodes. Library construction relied on the immunoSEQ multiplex PCR assay. For most patients, genomic DNA was isolated using the Qiagen DNeasy Blood and Tissue Kit and was shipped frozen to Adaptive Biotechnologies for TCR sequencing. For most patients, high-throughput TCR-beta CDR3 sequencing of genomic DNA was performed by Adaptive Biotechnologies. The authors' pipeline ran thus. Adaptive's ImmunoSEQ software supplied the TCR sequencing data for around 17 patients, while MiXCR and VDJtools were used to process a few other patients. To correct CD4 versus CD8 sorting errors, any sequence found in both subsets at a frequency ratio below 5:1 was removed. CDR3 nucleotide sequences shared between donor and recipient were removed because the origin of such sequences could not be assigned. Alloreactive clones required at least 2-fold expansion over unstimulated cells and minimum CFSE-low frequency of 0.002% (template counts) or 0.001% (read counts). Mappable clones were those detected in sequenced pre-transplant spleen, lymph node, or MLR CFSE-low populations of the donor or recipient. The cumulative frequency of alloreactive clones was calculated as a percentage of all sequences, weighted by copy number. Here the immuneACCESS table is served through TCRdb, limited to in-frame sequences with V and J called. Missing clones are a known gap in these copies; in checked studies unresolved V genes cover under half, and the rest lacks a known reason. The D gene and trimming were derived from the DNA, and the V and J assignments and clone size from that table. The table for this sample lists over 120,000 clones; 85% to 95% of them were counted only once. 0.15% to 0.2% of the sample belongs to the ten largest clones.

Looking up the germline V gene yields CDR1 SGHRS and CDR2 YFSETQ. Taken from cysteine to phenylalanine, the CDR3 has 15 residues. The entry retains the CDR3 DNA only, 45 bases that are in frame from base 1. Trimming takes 2 bases off V and 2 bases off J; junction bases not matched to a gene: 6. Beyond this particular receptor, the publication reports: The conclusions were limited by the relatively low number and heterogeneity of the intestinal transplant patients. Early after transplant, declines in HvG clones were associated with peak levels of circulating GvH clones. GvH clones were found in recipient bone marrow, and some of the GvH clones appeared earlier in ileal mucosa or blood, which is consistent with an intestinal mucosal origin. In the allografts of patients with donor T cell macrochimerism, GvH to HvG T cell clonal ratios were high.

This clonotype was obtained from a human donor who received an intestinal transplant. The chain couples TRBV5-1 to TRBJ1-2; a stretch of 7 junction bases matches TRBD1. This material consisted of unstimulated CD4+ T cells sorted from spleen or lymph node cells, taken before intestinal transplant. The DNA sequence follows: TGCGCCAGCAGCTTCGGACTGACAGGGAACTATGGCTACACCTTC. Its product reads: CASSFGLTGNYGYTF. With the rest looked up from the reference TRBV5-1 and TRBJ1-2 genes rather than sequenced, the full variable domain is KAGVTQTPRYLIKTRGQQVTLSCSPISGHRSVSWYQQTPGQGLQFLFEYFSETQRNKGNFPGRFSGRQFSNSRSEMNVSTLELGDSALYLCASSFGLTGNYGYTFGSGTRLTVV.